Each of the 27 T cell receptor beta chains below was sequenced from the same sample in a study of beta chain features in type 1 diabetes. Whole-study findings and limits: In all four CD4+ subsets, TCRB CDR3 length was significantly, moderately reduced in type 1 diabetes.

Which antigens these TCRs recognize remains unknown. All of the isolated RNA was reverse transcribed, so expressed TCRB transcripts were sequenced. TCRdb keeps only in-frame clones here, not all; method: immunoSEQ multiplex PCR. This table holds approximately 150,000 clones, 50% to 70% found once. Sequenced sample: naive CD4+ T cells from blood. The origin of the receptors is a man aged 25-40 years with type 1 diabetes.

The CDR3, as DNA: TGTGCCAGCAGCTTAGAGTTGGCCCAGAGAAATGAGCAGTTCTTC. This encodes CASSLELAQRNEQFF. V is TRBV11-2 and J is TRBJ2-1; D gene unclear. Germline loops: CDR1 SGHAT, CDR2 FQNNGV. The CDR3 contains 15 residues. Trimming took 0 bases from V and 7 from J, leaving 13 bases between them.

The CDR3: CASSFSNQETQYF. Here the CDR3 DNA reads TGCGCCAGCAGCTTCTCCAACCAAGAGACCCAGTACTTC. The chain is built from TRBV5-1 and TRBJ2-5; D ambiguous. V dropped 2 bases and J dropped 0 bases, with 5 bases sitting between them. The CDR3 contains 13 residues. The germline gives CDR1 SGHRS, CDR2 YFSETQ.

The CDR3 is CASSSQTGNEQFF. The CDR3 DNA follows: TGCGCCAGCAGCTCCCAGACAGGGAATGAGCAGTTCTTC. J is TRBJ2-1 and V is TRBV4-3; 7 nucleotides agree with TRBD1. The length of the CDR3 is 13 residues. Losses at the gene ends were 5 bases for V and 7 bases for J; bases not matched to a gene: 5. Per the germline V gene, CDR1 is LGHNA and CDR2 is YSLEER.

The rearrangement links TRBV9 to TRBJ1-2; possible D gene TRBD1, 6 bases. From germline, CDR1 is SGDLS and CDR2 YYNGEE. This CDR3 has 14 amino acids. V was pared by 2 bases and J by 3 bases, with 11 bases between. CDR3 amino acids: CASSVGGGDYGYTF. The CDR3 DNA is TGTGCCAGCAGCGTTGGCGGGGGCGACTATGGCTACACCTTC.

The chain employs TRBV18 and TRBJ1-6; no reliable D call. Germline V gene sequence: CDR1 KGHSH, CDR2 LQKENI. The length of the CDR3 is 15 residues. V lost 6 bases and J lost 7, with 16 bases in between. In DNA, the CDR3 is TGTGCCAGCTCTCTGACTGAGTTCCTGAATTCACCCCTCCACTTT. As protein: CASSLTEFLNSPLHF.

This clone was seen a handful of times. The chain employs TRBV15 and TRBJ2-3; TRBD2 is a possible D gene (6 bases). The CDR3 spans 15 residues. Trimming removed 5 bases at V and 2 bases at J, with 14 bases between. Germline-derived CDR1 and CDR2 are LNHNV and YYDKDF (reference sequence). This CDR3 is CATSPRRESTDTQYF. CDR3 DNA: TGTGCCACCAGCCCCCGCCGGGAGTCCACAGATACGCAGTATTTT.

The chain links TRBV7-9 to TRBJ1-1; D gene uncertain. V lost 1 base and J 5 bases, leaving 8 bases between the germline ends. The CDR3 consists of 13 residues. Germline values: CDR1 SEHNR, CDR2 FQNEAQ (reference sequence). Written as DNA, the CDR3 is TGTGCCAGCAGCTTAGTGCCGGAGACTGAAGCTTTCTTT. This translates into CASSLVPETEAFF.

This clone has more than one count but fewer than ten. CDR3 in amino acids: CSDRDGCSYEQYF. The CDR3, as DNA: TGCAGCGATCGGGACGGTTGCTCCTACGAGCAGTACTTC. The rearrangement links TRBV29-1 to TRBJ2-7, with D possibly being TRBD1 or TRBD2 (5 bases each). This CDR3 has 13 amino acids. CDR1 and CDR2 (germline): SQVTM, ANQGSEA. V lost 7 bases, J lost 0 bases, and 13 bases lay in between.

The rearrangement links TRBV27 to TRBJ2-3; D ambiguous. The germline V gene encodes CDR1 MNHEY and CDR2 SMNVEV (reference sequence). The CDR3 covers 14 residues. V dropped 6 bases and J dropped 6 bases, with 16 bases sitting between them. The CDR3 coding sequence is TGTGCCAGCAGCTGGCGGCCCCTTGGGGATACGCAGTATTTT. Amino acids: CASSWRPLGDTQYF.

The rearrangement joins TRBV9 to TRBJ2-1, with D unclear. The CDR3 consists of 14 residues. Per germline, CDR1 SGDLS and CDR2 YYNGEE. V was shortened by 4 bases and J by 10 bases, with 18 bases between the two germline ends. This chain's CDR3 is CASSPSARQQEQFF. In DNA, the CDR3 is TGTGCCAGCAGCCCCTCGGCCCGACAACAAGAGCAGTTCTTC.

This chain connects TRBV7-2 to TRBJ2-7, with 13 positions matching TRBD2. The J segment lost 3 bases and the V segment lost 5 bases, leaving 4 bases of the junction unmatched. The CDR3 spans 15 residues. Per germline, CDR1 SGHTA and CDR2 FQGNSA. The CDR3 region has the DNA TGTGCCAGCAGCATCGGACTAGCGGGGGTCTACGAGCAGTACTTC. This sequence encodes CASSIGLAGVYEQYF.

The rearrangement links TRBV30 to TRBJ1-2, with D unclear. Trimming took 4 bases from V and 4 from J, leaving 13 bases between them. This CDR3 has 13 residues. Germline CDR1 GTSNPN, CDR2 SVGIG (reference sequence). CDR3 nucleotide sequence: TGTGCCTGGAACGGACCTCGATCCTATGGCTACACCTTC. Translating it yields CAWNGPRSYGYTF.

This chain uses TRBV29-1 with TRBJ2-1; D gene ambiguous. Trimming cost V 4 bases and J 3 bases, with 13 bases left between them. Looked up from germline, CDR1 is SQVTM and CDR2 is ANQGSEA. The CDR3 runs to 14 residues. CDR3 sequence: CSVVSQEHYNEQFF. The CDR3 DNA is TGCAGCGTTGTCTCCCAGGAACACTACAATGAGCAGTTCTTC.

This clone was picked up one time. V and J are TRBV30 and TRBJ1-4, with D tentatively TRBD1 (6 bases). CDR1 is GTSNPN and CDR2 is SVGIG in the germline V gene (reference sequence). V lost 2 bases and J 4 bases, leaving 14 bases between the germline ends. CDR3 length: 15 amino acids. The CDR3 DNA is TGTGCCTGGAGTCCCGACGGACAGATTAATGAAAAACTGTTTTTT. Its translation: CAWSPDGQINEKLFF.

CDR3 protein: CASSPWESSYNSPLHF. The CDR3 DNA sequence: TGTGCCAGCTCACCTTGGGAGAGCTCCTATAATTCACCCCTCCACTTT. The V gene is TRBV18, the J gene TRBJ1-6; D ambiguous. Germline lookup yields CDR1 KGHSH and CDR2 LQKENI. This CDR3 comprises 16 residues. The V gene lost 3 bases and the J gene lost 0 bases, with 9 bases spanning the gap. Based on the CDR3 plus reference TRBV18 and TRBJ1-6, the full variable domain is NAGVMQNPRHLVRRRGQEARLRCSPMKGHSHVYWYRQLPEEGLKFMVYLQKENIIDESGMPKERFSAEFPKEGPSILRIQQVVRGDSAAYFCASSPWESSYNSPLHFGNGTRLTVT.

The V and J genes are TRBV27 and TRBJ2-3; D gene uncertain. Germline V lookup: CDR1 MNHEY, CDR2 SMNVEV (reference sequence). Trimming took 5 bases from V and 6 from J, leaving 9 bases between them. This CDR3 spans 12 amino acids. DNA for the CDR3: TGTGCCAGCAGTCCTCCAGCCGATACGCAGTATTTT. This codes for CASSPPADTQYF.

The table lists this clone with a count of one. The CDR3 nucleotides read TGCAGCGTCCAGCGCCGGGACTCCCACACCTTC. Translated: CSVQRRDSHTF. The gene calls are TRBV29-1 and TRBJ1-2, with D tentatively TRBD1 (5 bases). CDR3 length equals 11 residues. V lost 6 bases, J lost 12 bases, and 17 bases lay in between. Germline loops: CDR1 SQVTM, CDR2 ANQGSEA.

The V call is TRBV10-2, the J call TRBJ2-7, with 7 bases identical to TRBD1. The CDR3 consists of 15 residues. The germline CDR1 and CDR2 sequences are WSHSY and SAAADI. V shed 3 bases and J 2 bases; nucleotides not matched to a gene: 7. This CDR3 is CASSDRPGGTYEQYF. DNA of the CDR3: TGCGCCAGCAGTGATCGGCCAGGGGGAACCTACGAGCAGTACTTC.

This clone appeared a single time. The rearrangement joins TRBV29-1 to TRBJ2-7, with 10 nucleotides matching TRBD2. V lost 4 bases, J lost 3 bases, and 0 bases stayed unmatched. This CDR3 is built from 12 residues. The germline gives CDR1 SQVTM, CDR2 ANQGSEA. The CDR3 DNA reads TGCAGCGTTGGGACTAGCGGCTACGAGCAGTACTTC. Translating it yields CSVGTSGYEQYF.

This clone was seen only a few times. The V gene is TRBV6-5, the J gene TRBJ2-5, with D perhaps being TRBD1 or TRBD2 (5 bases each). The germline V gene has CDR1 MNHEY and CDR2 SVGAGI. This CDR3 has 15 amino acids. Trimming took off 0 bases at V and 1 base at J, with 9 bases between the two ends. The CDR3 sequence: CASSYSMRGQETQYF. The CDR3 DNA reads as TGTGCCAGCAGTTACTCGATGAGGGGCCAAGAGACCCAGTACTTC.

The genes are TRBV25-1 and TRBJ2-5, with a tentative D call TRBD1 (6 bases). Germline lookup yields CDR1 MGHDK and CDR2 SYGVNS. V was cut by 7 bases and J by 5 bases, with 14 bases left in between. The CDR3 has 13 residues. CDR3 sequence: CASTRGGFETQYF. The CDR3 DNA is TGTGCCAGCACCCGAGGGGGTTTCGAGACCCAGTACTTC.

This chain links TRBV30 with TRBJ2-5; D possibly corresponds to TRBD1 (5 bases). V shed 4 bases and J shed 2 bases, with 8 bases lying between them. The CDR3 runs to 12 residues. Germline CDR1 is GTSNPN and CDR2 is SVGIG (reference sequence). The DNA for the CDR3 is TGTGCCTGGAAGGGGTGGCAAGAGACCCAGTACTTC. Amino acids: CAWKGWQETQYF.

V usage is TRBV29-1 and J usage is TRBJ2-5; 7 positions match TRBD1. The germline gives CDR1 SQVTM, CDR2 ANQGSEA. This CDR3 region has 14 residues. The J segment lost 4 bases and the V segment lost 5 bases, leaving 10 bases of the junction unmatched. This CDR3 is CSVTRGGAGETQYF. CDR3 DNA sequence: TGCAGCGTTACCCGAGGGGGCGCAGGAGAGACCCAGTACTTC.

The V gene is TRBV25-1, the J gene TRBJ2-5; 9 bases line up with TRBD1. Per the germline V gene, CDR1 is MGHDK and CDR2 is SYGVNS. The CDR3 runs to 16 residues. J was trimmed by 4 bases and V by 4 bases; bases with no gene match: 10. The CDR3 reads CASSASGTGIAETQYF. CDR3 DNA sequence: TGTGCCAGCAGTGCTTCCGGGACAGGGATTGCAGAGACCCAGTACTTC.

This chain links TRBV18 with TRBJ2-7; D gene ambiguous. Germline values: CDR1 KGHSH, CDR2 LQKENI. V gave up 4 bases and J gave up 3 bases, with 10 bases separating them. The CDR3 covers 13 residues. The CDR3 DNA is TGTGCCAGCTCACACGGATCCAGCTACGAGCAGTACTTC. The encoded protein is CASSHGSSYEQYF.

The count of this clone is one. The chain joins TRBV28 to TRBJ2-5; D is possibly TRBD1 (5 bases). V lost 3 bases to trimming and J lost 4 bases, with 12 bases between them. Germline V gives CDR1 MDHEN, CDR2 SYDVKM. The CDR3 has 14 residues. The CDR3 sequence is CASSLWQGGETQYF. The CDR3, as DNA: TGTGCCAGCAGTTTGTGGCAGGGTGGAGAGACCCAGTACTTC.

CDR3 bases: TGCGCCAGCAGCTTGGCGGCTAGCGGGGGCACAGATACGCAGTATTTT. It codes for CASSLAASGGTDTQYF. The rearrangement joins TRBV5-1 to TRBJ2-3; TRBD2 agrees at 9 bases. The germline gives CDR1 SGHRS, CDR2 YFSETQ. With V trimmed by 0 bases and J by 1 base, 3 bases remained unmatched. The CDR3 runs to 16 residues.